The 18 T cell receptor beta chains reported below all come from one sample, sequenced in a study of blood T cell repertoires in COVID-19. Profiled with immunoSEQ multiplex PCR; TCRdb holds only in-frame clones, not every one. The table records under 200,000 clones, around 76% of them present only once. Sequenced sample: peripheral blood. The receptors were gathered from a woman in her sixties or seventies with COVID-19, enrolled during active disease.

This clone was observed a single time. The chain joins TRBV3-1 (or the pseudogene TRBV3-2) to TRBJ2-1; TRBD2 aligns across 12 bases. J gave up 7 bases and V 4 bases, and 5 bases lay outside the gene matches. Germline V gene data show CDR1 as LGHDT and CDR2 as YNNKEL (reference sequence). There are 15 residues in the CDR3. Here the CDR3 reads CASSLGLAGLNEQFF. CDR3 bases: TGTGCCAGCAGCCTGGGACTAGCGGGCTTGAATGAGCAGTTCTTC.

This chain uses TRBV28 with TRBJ1-5, with 8 positions matching TRBD1. Per the germline V gene, CDR1 is MDHEN and CDR2 is SYDVKM. The CDR3 length is 16 residues. V lost 0 bases to trimming and J lost 4 bases; unmatched junction nucleotides: 5. CDR3 sequence reads: CASSLWAGGSNQPQHF. The DNA for the CDR3 is TGTGCCAGCAGTTTATGGGCAGGGGGCTCAAATCAGCCCCAGCATTTT.

CDR3 region: CSASGAGLAVRETQYF. CDR3 nucleotide sequence: TGCAGTGCTAGTGGTGCGGGACTAGCGGTCCGGGAGACCCAGTACTTC. The chain has TRBV20-1 and TRBJ2-5; 11 bases are shared with TRBD2. The junction had 11 bases not matched to a gene; V was cut back by 3 bases and J by 5 bases. This CDR3 has 16 residues. The germline CDR1 and CDR2 sequences are DFQATT and SNEGSKA (reference sequence).

The V and J genes are TRBV5-1 and TRBJ1-4; D is ambiguous. Per germline, CDR1 SGHRS and CDR2 YFSETQ. Trimming took off 1 base at V and 3 bases at J, with 7 bases between the two ends. The CDR3 loop spans 14 amino acids. The CDR3, as DNA: TGCGCCAGCAGCTTGACCGGGGCTAATGAAAAACTGTTTTTT. This translates into CASSLTGANEKLFF.

V is TRBV18 and J is TRBJ1-6; D ambiguous. This CDR3 is built from 13 residues. V gave up 2 bases and J gave up 10 bases, with 9 bases separating them. The germline V gene has CDR1 KGHSH and CDR2 LQKENI. The CDR3 DNA reads TGTGCCAGCTCACCAGAAGGGAGGTCACCCCTCCACTTT. It encodes CASSPEGRSPLHF.

This chain links TRBV6-5 with TRBJ2-5; D may be TRBD1 (5 bases). Germline lookup yields CDR1 MNHEY and CDR2 SVGAGI. CDR3 size: 13 residues. Trimming shortened V by 10 bases and J by 2 bases, and 14 bases separated the two germline ends. The CDR3 region has the DNA TGTGCCATCCTTATGACAGCTCAAGAGACCCAGTACTTC. This encodes CAILMTAQETQYF.

The rearrangement links TRBV3-1 (or the pseudogene TRBV3-2) to TRBJ2-2; D is undetermined. This CDR3 region has 15 residues. The V end lost 3 bases, the J end lost 1 base, and 9 bases lay between the germline ends. Germline V gene sequence: CDR1 LGHDT, CDR2 YNNKEL (reference sequence). The CDR3 spells CASSQGYGNTGELFF. The CDR3 nucleotides are TGTGCCAGCAGCCAGGGCTATGGGAACACCGGGGAGCTGTTTTTT.

This clone was seen just once. V and J are TRBV7-2 and TRBJ2-7; maybe TRBD2 (6 bases). Between the trimmed V and J ends, which lost 6 bases and 7 bases, there was a span of 16 bases. Germline CDR1 is SGHTA and CDR2 is FQGNSA. The CDR3 has 13 residues. For the CDR3, the DNA is TGTGCCAGCAGGCGGGACTCCGGAGGGGAGCAGTACTTC. It yields the protein CASRRDSGGEQYF.

The rearrangement uses TRBV7-2 and TRBJ1-4; D perhaps matches TRBD1 (5 bases). The CDR3 is 15 residues long. CDR1 and CDR2 from the germline V gene are SGHTA and FQGNSA. Trimming took 1 base from V and 8 from J, leaving 14 bases between them. The chain's CDR3 is CASSLDPGWREKLFF. CDR3 nucleotide sequence: TGTGCCAGCAGCTTAGACCCAGGGTGGAGAGAAAAACTGTTTTTT. Full variable domain (outside the CDR3, taken from reference TRBV7-2 and TRBJ1-4): GAGVSQSPSNKVTEKGKDVELRCDPISGHTALYWYRQSLGQGLEFLIYFQGNSAPDKSGLPSDRFSAERTGGSVSTLTIQRTQQEDSAVYLCASSLDPGWREKLFFGSGTQLSVL.

The chain employs TRBV12-3 or TRBV12-4 and TRBJ2-7; 8 nucleotides match TRBD1. J lost 3 bases, V lost 4 bases, and 2 bases had no gene match. The CDR3 consists of 13 residues. The CDR3 protein is CASSWTGYYEQYF. The CDR3, as DNA: TGTGCCAGCAGTTGGACAGGGTACTACGAGCAGTACTTC.

The J gene is TRBJ1-1, the V gene TRBV9; no clear D. V was cut by 3 bases and J by 8 bases, with 14 bases left in between. The CDR3 runs 13 residues. The germline CDR1 and CDR2 sequences are SGDLS and YYNGEE. CDR3 region: CASSGLSGGEAFF. CDR3 coding DNA: TGTGCCAGCAGCGGCCTTTCGGGAGGCGAAGCTTTCTTT. The variable domain in full, completed from reference TRBV9 and TRBJ1-1, reads DSGVTQTPKHLITATGQRVTLRCSPRSGDLSVYWYQQSLDQGLQFLIQYYNGEERAKGNILERFSAQQFPDLHSELNLSSLELGDSALYFCASSGLSGGEAFFGQGTRLTVV.

This clone was observed a handful of times. Written as DNA, the CDR3 is TGTGCCAGCAGTTCCTCCGGCTACACCTTC. Translating it yields CASSSSGYTF. The chain joins TRBV28 to TRBJ1-2; D is undetermined. V was shortened by 4 bases and J by 8 bases, with 5 bases between the two germline ends. This CDR3 region has 10 residues. Germline-derived CDR1 and CDR2 are MDHEN and SYDVKM.

Only a few counts were recorded for this clone. The chain links TRBV4-1 to TRBJ2-5, with D perhaps matching TRBD2 (6 bases). The CDR3 contains 16 residues. Germline V gene lookup returns CDR1 MGHRA and CDR2 YSYEKL. Between the trimmed V and J ends, which lost 3 bases and 2 bases, there was a span of 16 bases. For the CDR3, the DNA is TGCGCCAGCAGCCACAGTGGGCGGGATACTCAAGAGACCCAGTACTTC. Amino acids: CASSHSGRDTQETQYF.

V usage is TRBV5-1 and J usage is TRBJ2-1; D possibly corresponds to TRBD1 (6 bases). Germline values: CDR1 SGHRS, CDR2 YFSETQ. Trimming removed 7 bases from V and 2 bases from J, with 16 bases in between. The CDR3 is 15 amino acids. The CDR3 region has the DNA TGCGCCAGCGACGCGACAGGCGAGACCTACAATGAGCAGTTCTTC. This translates into CASDATGETYNEQFF.

The chain joins TRBV7-9 to TRBJ1-1; 9 bases align to TRBD1. The CDR3 contains 16 residues. Germline assignment: CDR1 SEHNR and CDR2 FQNEAQ (reference sequence). Trimming cost V 7 bases and J 2 bases; bases outside gene matches: 11. The CDR3 loop is CASTTTDRGHNTEAFF. The CDR3 DNA reads TGTGCCAGCACCACGACGGACAGGGGACATAACACTGAAGCTTTCTTT.

The V gene is TRBV5-1, the J gene TRBJ1-6; perhaps TRBD1 as D (5 bases). V gave up 4 bases and J gave up 14 bases, with 16 bases separating them. Per germline, CDR1 SGHRS and CDR2 YFSETQ. CDR3 size: 13 residues. CDR3 nucleotides: TGCGCCAGCAGCCCCGAAGGGGTAGGGACCCTCCACTTT. Its translation is CASSPEGVGTLHF.

V is TRBV30 and J is TRBJ2-7; 9 bases are shared with TRBD1. V dropped 0 bases and J dropped 4; count of bases not matched to a gene: 7. The V gene's germline CDR1 is GTSNPN and CDR2 SVGIG (reference sequence). The CDR3 is 15 amino acids. The chain's CDR3 is CAWSVLRQGVYEQYF. In DNA, the CDR3 is TGTGCCTGGAGTGTACTCCGACAGGGGGTTTACGAGCAGTACTTC.

V is TRBV7-2 and J is TRBJ2-2; 7 positions match TRBD2. Germline CDR1 and CDR2: SGHTA and FQGNSA. This CDR3 is built from 15 residues. V was pared by 0 bases and J by 3 bases, with 1 base of the junction left unmatched. CDR3 region: CASSLAGGYTGELFF. The CDR3 DNA reads as TGTGCCAGCAGCTTAGCGGGAGGGTACACCGGGGAGCTGTTTTTT.